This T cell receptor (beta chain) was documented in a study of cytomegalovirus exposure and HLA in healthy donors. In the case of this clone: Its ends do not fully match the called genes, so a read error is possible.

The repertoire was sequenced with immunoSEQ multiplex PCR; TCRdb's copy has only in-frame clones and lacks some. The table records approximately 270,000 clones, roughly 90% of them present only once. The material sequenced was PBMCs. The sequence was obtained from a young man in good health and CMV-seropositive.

The CDR3 region has the DNA TGCGTCAGCAGCCCCATGGGGGGAATCGGAGCTTTCTTT. Protein: CVSSPMGGIGAFF. The chain carries TRBV5-1 and TRBJ1-1; a possible D gene is TRBD1 (5 bases). Germline CDR1 is SGHRS and CDR2 is YFSETQ. CDR3 length: 13 residues.